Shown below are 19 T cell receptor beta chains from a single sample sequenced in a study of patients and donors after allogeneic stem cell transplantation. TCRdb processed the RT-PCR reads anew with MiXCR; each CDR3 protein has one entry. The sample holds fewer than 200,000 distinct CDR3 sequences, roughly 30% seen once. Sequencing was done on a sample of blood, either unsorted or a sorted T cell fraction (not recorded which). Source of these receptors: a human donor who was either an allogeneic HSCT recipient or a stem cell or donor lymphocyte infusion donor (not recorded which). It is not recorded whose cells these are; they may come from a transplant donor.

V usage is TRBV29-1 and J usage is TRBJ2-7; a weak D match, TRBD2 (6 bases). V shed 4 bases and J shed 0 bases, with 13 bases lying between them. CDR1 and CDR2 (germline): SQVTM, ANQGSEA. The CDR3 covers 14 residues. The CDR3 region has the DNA TGCAGCGTTGGAAGCGGGCCTAGCTCCTACGAGCAGTACTTC. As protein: CSVGSGPSSYEQYF.

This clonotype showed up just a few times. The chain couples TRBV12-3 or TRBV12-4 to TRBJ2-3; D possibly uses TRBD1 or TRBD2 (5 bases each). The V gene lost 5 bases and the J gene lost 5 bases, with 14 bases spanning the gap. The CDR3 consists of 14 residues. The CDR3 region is CASSSSLGVDTQYF. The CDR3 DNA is TGTGCCAGCAGTAGTAGCTTGGGGGTAGATACGCAGTATTTT.

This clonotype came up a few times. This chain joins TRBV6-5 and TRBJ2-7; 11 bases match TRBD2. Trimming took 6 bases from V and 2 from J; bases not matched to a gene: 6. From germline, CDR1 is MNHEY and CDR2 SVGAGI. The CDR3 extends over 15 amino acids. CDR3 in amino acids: CASSPGLAGPYEQYF. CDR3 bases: TGTGCCAGCAGCCCAGGACTAGCGGGTCCCTACGAGCAGTACTTC.

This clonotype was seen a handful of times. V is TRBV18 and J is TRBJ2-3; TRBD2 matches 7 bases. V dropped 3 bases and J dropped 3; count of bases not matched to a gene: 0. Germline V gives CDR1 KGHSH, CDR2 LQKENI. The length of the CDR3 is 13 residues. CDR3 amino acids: CASSPSGTDTQYF. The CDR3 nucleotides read TGTGCCAGCTCACCTAGCGGGACAGATACGCAGTATTTT. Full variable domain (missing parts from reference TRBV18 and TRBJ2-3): NAGVMQNPRHLVRRRGQEARLRCSPMKGHSHVYWYRQLPEEGLKFMVYLQKENIIDESGMPKERFSAEFPKEGPSILRIQQVVRGDSAAYFCASSPSGTDTQYFGPGTRLTVL.

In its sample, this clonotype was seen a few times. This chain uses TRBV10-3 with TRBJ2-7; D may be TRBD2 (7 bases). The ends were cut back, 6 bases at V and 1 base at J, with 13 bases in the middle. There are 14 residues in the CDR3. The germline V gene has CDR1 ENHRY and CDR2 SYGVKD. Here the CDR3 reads CAIRGGGRSYEQYF. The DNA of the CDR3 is TGTGCCATCAGAGGGGGAGGGAGATCCTACGAGCAGTACTTC.

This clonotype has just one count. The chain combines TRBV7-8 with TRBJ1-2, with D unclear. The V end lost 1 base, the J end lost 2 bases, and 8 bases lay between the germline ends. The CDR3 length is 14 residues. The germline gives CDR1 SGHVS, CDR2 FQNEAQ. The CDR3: CASSLGQKNYGYTF. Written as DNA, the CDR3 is TGTGCCAGCAGCTTAGGTCAGAAGAACTATGGCTACACCTTC.

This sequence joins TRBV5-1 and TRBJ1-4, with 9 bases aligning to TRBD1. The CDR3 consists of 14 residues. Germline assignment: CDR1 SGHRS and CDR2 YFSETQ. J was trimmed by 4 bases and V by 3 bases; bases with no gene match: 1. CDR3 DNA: TGCGCCAGCAGCTCGGGACAGGGTAATGAAAAACTGTTTTTT. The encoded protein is CASSSGQGNEKLFF.

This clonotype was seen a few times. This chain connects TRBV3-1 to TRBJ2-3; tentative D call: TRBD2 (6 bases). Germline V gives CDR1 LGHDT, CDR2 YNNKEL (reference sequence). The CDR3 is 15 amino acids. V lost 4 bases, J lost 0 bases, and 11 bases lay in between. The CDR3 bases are TGTGCCAGCAGCCCCGGGGGTGGGAGCACAGATACGCAGTATTTT. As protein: CASSPGGGSTDTQYF.

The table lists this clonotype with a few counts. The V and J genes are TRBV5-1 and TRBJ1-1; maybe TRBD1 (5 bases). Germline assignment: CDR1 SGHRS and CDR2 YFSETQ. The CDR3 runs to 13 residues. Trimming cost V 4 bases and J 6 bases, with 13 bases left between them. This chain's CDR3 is CASSHGGGAEAFF. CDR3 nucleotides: TGCGCCAGCAGCCACGGCGGGGGGGCTGAAGCTTTCTTT.

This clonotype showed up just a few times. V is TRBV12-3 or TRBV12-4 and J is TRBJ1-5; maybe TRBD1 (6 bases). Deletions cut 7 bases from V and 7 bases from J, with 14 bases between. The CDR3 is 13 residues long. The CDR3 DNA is TGTGCCAGCAACCAACAGGGAAGGCAGCCCCAGCATTTT. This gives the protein CASNQQGRQPQHF.

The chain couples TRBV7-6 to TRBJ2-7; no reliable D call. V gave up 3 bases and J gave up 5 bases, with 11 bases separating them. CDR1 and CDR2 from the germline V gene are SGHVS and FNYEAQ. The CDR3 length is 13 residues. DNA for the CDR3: TGTGCCAGCAGCTTCAACATTCGTAACGAGCAGTACTTC. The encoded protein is CASSFNIRNEQYF.

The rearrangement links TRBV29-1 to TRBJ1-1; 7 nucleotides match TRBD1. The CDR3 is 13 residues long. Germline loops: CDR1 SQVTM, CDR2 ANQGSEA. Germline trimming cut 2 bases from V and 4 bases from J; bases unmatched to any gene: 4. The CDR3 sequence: CSVERYRGTEAFF. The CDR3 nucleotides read TGCAGCGTTGAAAGGTACAGGGGCACTGAAGCTTTCTTT.

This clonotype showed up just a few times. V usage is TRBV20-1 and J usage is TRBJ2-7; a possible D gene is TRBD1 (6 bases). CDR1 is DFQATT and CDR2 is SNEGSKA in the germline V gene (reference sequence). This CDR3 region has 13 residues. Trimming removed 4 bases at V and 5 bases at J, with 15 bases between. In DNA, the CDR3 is TGCAGTGCTACCGCGACAGGTCTCGACGAGCAGTACTTC. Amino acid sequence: CSATATGLDEQYF.

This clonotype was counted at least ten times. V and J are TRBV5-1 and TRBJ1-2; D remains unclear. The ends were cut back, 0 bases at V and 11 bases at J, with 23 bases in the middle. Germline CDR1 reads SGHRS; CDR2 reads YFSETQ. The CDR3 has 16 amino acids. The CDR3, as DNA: TGCGCCAGCAGCTTGGCCGTGGTGGGATCCAGTTCCGAGTACACCTTC. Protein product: CASSLAVVGSSSEYTF.

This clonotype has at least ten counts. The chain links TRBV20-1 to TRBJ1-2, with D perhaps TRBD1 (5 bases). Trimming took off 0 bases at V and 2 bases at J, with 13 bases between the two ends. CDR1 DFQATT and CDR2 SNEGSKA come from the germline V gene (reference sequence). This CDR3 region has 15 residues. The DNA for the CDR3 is TGCAGTGCTAGAGATTCAAGGGGATCAAACTATGGCTACACCTTC. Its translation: CSARDSRGSNYGYTF.

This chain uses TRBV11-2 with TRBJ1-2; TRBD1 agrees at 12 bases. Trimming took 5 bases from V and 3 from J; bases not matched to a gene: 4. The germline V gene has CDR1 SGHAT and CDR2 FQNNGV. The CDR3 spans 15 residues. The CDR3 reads CASSQGTGGDYGYTF. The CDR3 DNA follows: TGTGCCAGCAGCCAGGGGACAGGGGGCGACTATGGCTACACCTTC.

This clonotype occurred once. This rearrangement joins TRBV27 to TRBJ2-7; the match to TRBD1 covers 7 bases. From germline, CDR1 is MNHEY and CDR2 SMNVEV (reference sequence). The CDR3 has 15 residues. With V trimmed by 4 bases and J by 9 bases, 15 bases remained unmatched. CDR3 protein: CASSSYDRADFGQYF. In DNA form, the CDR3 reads TGTGCCAGCAGTTCGTACGACAGGGCAGATTTCGGGCAGTACTTC.

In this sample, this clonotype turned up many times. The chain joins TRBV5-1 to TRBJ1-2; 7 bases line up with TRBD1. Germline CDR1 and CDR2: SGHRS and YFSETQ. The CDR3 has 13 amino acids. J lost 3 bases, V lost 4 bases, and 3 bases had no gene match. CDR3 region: CASSPQGDYGYTF. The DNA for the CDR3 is TGCGCCAGCAGCCCGCAGGGGGACTATGGCTACACCTTC.

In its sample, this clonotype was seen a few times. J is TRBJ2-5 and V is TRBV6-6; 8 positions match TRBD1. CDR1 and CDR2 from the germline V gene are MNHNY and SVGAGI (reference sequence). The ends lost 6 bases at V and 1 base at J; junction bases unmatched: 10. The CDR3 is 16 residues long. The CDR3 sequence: CASRVAMGTGQETQYF. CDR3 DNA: TGTGCCAGCAGAGTCGCGATGGGGACAGGCCAAGAGACCCAGTACTTC.